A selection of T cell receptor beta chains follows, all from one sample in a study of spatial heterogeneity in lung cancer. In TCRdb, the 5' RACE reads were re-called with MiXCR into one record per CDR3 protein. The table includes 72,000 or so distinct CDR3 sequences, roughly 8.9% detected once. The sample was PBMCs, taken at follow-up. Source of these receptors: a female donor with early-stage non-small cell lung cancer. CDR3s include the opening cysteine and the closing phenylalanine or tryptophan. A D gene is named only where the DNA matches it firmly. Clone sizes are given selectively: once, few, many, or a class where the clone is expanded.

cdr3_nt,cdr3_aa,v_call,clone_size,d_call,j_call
TGTGCCAGCAGCTTAGATTGGCTGGAGCAGTACTTC,CASSLDWLEQYF,TRBV7-9,many,NA,TRBJ2-7
TGCGCCGGCAGCCCCCGGGAAAGTAGCACAGATACGCAGTATTTT,CAGSPRESSTDTQYF,TRBV5-1,NA,NA,TRBJ2-3
TGCGCCAGCAGCTTGCAACCCGGAGGGGAAGAGACCCAGTACTTC,CASSLQPGGEETQYF,TRBV5-1,few,NA,TRBJ2-5
TGTGCCAGCAGTTCTCGACTAGCGGGAGGAGGCCAGTACTTC,CASSSRLAGGGQYF,TRBV12-3/TRBV12-4,many,TRBD2,TRBJ2-5
TGTGCCAGCAGCTTAGTTACCGGGAAAGAGACCCAGTACTTC,CASSLVTGKETQYF,TRBV7-9,few,NA,TRBJ2-5
TGTGCCAGCAGTACACCAGGGAGGGCCGAGCAGTACTTC,CASSTPGRAEQYF,TRBV6-5,many,TRBD2,TRBJ2-7
TGTGCCAGCAGTTTCCCCGCCATGAACACTGAAGCTTTCTTT,CASSFPAMNTEAFF,TRBV28,many,NA,TRBJ1-1
TGTGCCAGTAGTATGAGACGGAGCACAGATACGCAGTATTTT,CASSMRRSTDTQYF,TRBV19,many,NA,TRBJ2-3
TGTGCCAGCAGTGCTATCCCGGGAGCGGGCACCGGGGAGCTGTTTTTT,CASSAIPGAGTGELFF,TRBV6-2/TRBV6-3,many,NA,TRBJ2-2
TGCGCCAGCAGCCGCAGACTAGCGGGGCAAGAGACCCAGTACTTC,CASSRRLAGQETQYF,TRBV5-1,many,TRBD2,TRBJ2-5
TGTGCCTGGACAGTACAGGCGGGTCAGCCCCAGCATTTT,CAWTVQAGQPQHF,TRBV30,many,NA,TRBJ1-5
TGTGCCATCAGGGGACAGGAATCGTCGGGAAACATTCAGTACTTC,CAIRGQESSGNIQYF,TRBV10-3,many,TRBD1,TRBJ2-4
TGTGCCAGCATTACGGGACAGGGGGGACAGCCCCAGCATTTT,CASITGQGGQPQHF,TRBV28,many,TRBD1,TRBJ1-5
TGTGCCAGCACGTCCGGGATCCCCCAAGAGACCCAGTACTTC,CASTSGIPQETQYF,TRBV28,many,NA,TRBJ2-5
TGCGCCAGCAGCTACGGACTAGCGGCCACAGATACGCAGTATTTT,CASSYGLAATDTQYF,TRBV5-1,many,TRBD2,TRBJ2-3
TGTGCCAGCAGTTTATTCTATGAGCAGTTCTTC,CASSLFYEQFF,TRBV28,many,NA,TRBJ2-1
TGCAGCGTTGAAGGGGACAAGCACACTGAAGCTTTCTTT,CSVEGDKHTEAFF,TRBV29-1,many,NA,TRBJ1-1
TGTGCCAGCAGCTTTCAGCAAAATCAGCCCCAGCATTTT,CASSFQQNQPQHF,TRBV5-5,NA,NA,TRBJ1-5
TGTGCCAGCAGTTTCGGGACAGGGGGCCTAGCGTCTACCTTC,CASSFGTGGLASTF,TRBV6-5,many,TRBD1,TRBJ1-2
TGTGCCAGCAGCCTTTTACATCCGCCTGGCTACACCTTC,CASSLLHPPGYTF,TRBV11-3,many,NA,TRBJ1-2
TGCAGTGCTAGACCCCCGGGACCCAGAGTCACAGATACGCAGTATTTT,CSARPPGPRVTDTQYF,TRBV20-1,many,NA,TRBJ2-3
TGTGCCAGCAGTGACGACCCCTACGAGCAGTACTTC,CASSDDPYEQYF,TRBV2,few,NA,TRBJ2-7
TGTGCCAGCAGTGGTGCAGGGGTTTGGGGAGATACGCAGTATTTT,CASSGAGVWGDTQYF,TRBV2,NA,NA,TRBJ2-3
TGTGCCAGCTCACCACCCTCCATCTATCAGCCCCAGCATTTT,CASSPPSIYQPQHF,TRBV18,few,NA,TRBJ1-5
TGCGCCAGCAGCTTGGCCGACAGCTATGGCTACACCTTC,CASSLADSYGYTF,TRBV5-1,many,NA,TRBJ1-2
TGTGCCAGCAGCCTAAGGCTCAGGGGGCCGGCCACCGGGGAGCTGTTTTTT,CASSLRLRGPATGELFF,TRBV3-1,NA,TRBD1,TRBJ2-2
TGCAGCGTTGCCGTTCTTGGACAACCTTGGGAGCAGTACTTC,CSVAVLGQPWEQYF,TRBV29-1,many,NA,TRBJ2-7
TGTGCCAGCAGCTTAGCGACAGGGGGCACAGATACGCAGTATTTT,CASSLATGGTDTQYF,TRBV11-2,NA,TRBD1,TRBJ2-3
TGTGCCATCAGGGCGACAGGGGAAGCTTTCTTT,CAIRATGEAFF,TRBV10-3,many,TRBD1,TRBJ1-1
TGTGCCATCACTGACAGAAATTCACCCCTCCACTTT,CAITDRNSPLHF,TRBV10-3,NA,NA,TRBJ1-6
TGTGCCAGCAGTACAGGGGTGAGCTCCTACGAGCAGTACTTC,CASSTGVSSYEQYF,TRBV27,many,TRBD1,TRBJ2-7
TGTGCCAGCCTACTGGGTACGCAGTATTTT,CASLLGTQYF,TRBV25-1,many,NA,TRBJ2-3
TGCAGCGTTATTCGGAGGAGAGCTGAGTGGGGTTACACAGATACGCAGTATTTT,CSVIRRRAEWGYTDTQYF,TRBV29-1,NA,NA,TRBJ2-3
TGTGCCAGCACCCCCAGGGCAGGTTCTGAAAAACTGTTTTTT,CASTPRAGSEKLFF,TRBV6-5,many,NA,TRBJ1-4
TGTGCCAGCAGGGGAAGGGCGAATTTAGGGAAAAATGAGCAGTTCTTC,CASRGRANLGKNEQFF,TRBV2,many,NA,TRBJ2-1
TGTGCCAGCAGTGACACAGGGTCAGGGGAGACCCAGTACTTC,CASSDTGSGETQYF,TRBV6-1,NA,NA,TRBJ2-5
TGTGCCATCAGTGTTAGTCCCTCTGATCCAGAAAAACTGTTTTTT,CAISVSPSDPEKLFF,TRBV10-3,many,NA,TRBJ1-4
TGTGCCAGCAGTTACGGCAGGGGGTTGCGCGAGCAGTACTTC,CASSYGRGLREQYF,TRBV6-2/TRBV6-3,NA,TRBD1,TRBJ2-7